This TCR beta chain derives from a study of cytomegalovirus exposure and HLA in healthy donors. Study-wide points: TCR beta V- and J-gene trimming was later associated with a missense DCLRE1C variant. Later analysis showed TCR association rates varying by HLA locus, highest for DRB1 and lowest for HLA-C. A few V segments could not be told apart, such as TRBV6-2 and TRBV6-3, and were left out.

In regard to this clone: Its antigen is not known.

PCR primers comprised 60 Vbeta and 13 Jbeta primers. The protocol was immunoSEQ multiplex PCR, while the TCRdb copy is restricted to in-frame clones and leaves out a portion. The sample has around 170,000 clones; 84% are singletons. The germline V and J ends were trimmed by 8 bases and 0 bases, with 10 bases remaining between them. This CDR3 contains 14 residues. Germline V gene lookup returns CDR1 MNHNS and CDR2 SASEGT. The donors gave bone marrow, and they were healthy. Source material: PBMCs. The genes are TRBV6-1 and TRBJ1-4; no clear D gene. The TCR originated in a woman aged 45-60 years in good health and CMV-seropositive. In nucleotides, the CDR3 is TGTGCCAGCCTCCGGGAGACAACTAATGAAAAACTGTTTTTT. The encoded protein is CASLRETTNEKLFF.